The present T cell receptor beta chain was sequenced within a study of blood T cell repertoires in COVID-19. Measured with immunoSEQ multiplex PCR; TCRdb has only the in-frame clones, and not every one. The sample has about 250,000 clones, 75% to 90% seen once; the top ten hold under 10%. The germline gives CDR1 SGHTA, CDR2 FQGNSA. The CDR3 length is 15 residues. After removal of 5 bases from V and 0 bases from J, the junction contained 7 bases not matched to a gene. The sample consisted of PBMCs or T cells enriched from blood (not recorded which). V is TRBV7-2 and J is TRBJ2-7; 7 positions match TRBD1. This receptor was taken from a man aged 35 to 55 who had recovered from COVID-19. The CDR3 loop is CASSLPSGGSYEQYF. The CDR3 bases are TGTGCCAGCAGCCTGCCATCAGGGGGCTCCTACGAGCAGTACTTC.